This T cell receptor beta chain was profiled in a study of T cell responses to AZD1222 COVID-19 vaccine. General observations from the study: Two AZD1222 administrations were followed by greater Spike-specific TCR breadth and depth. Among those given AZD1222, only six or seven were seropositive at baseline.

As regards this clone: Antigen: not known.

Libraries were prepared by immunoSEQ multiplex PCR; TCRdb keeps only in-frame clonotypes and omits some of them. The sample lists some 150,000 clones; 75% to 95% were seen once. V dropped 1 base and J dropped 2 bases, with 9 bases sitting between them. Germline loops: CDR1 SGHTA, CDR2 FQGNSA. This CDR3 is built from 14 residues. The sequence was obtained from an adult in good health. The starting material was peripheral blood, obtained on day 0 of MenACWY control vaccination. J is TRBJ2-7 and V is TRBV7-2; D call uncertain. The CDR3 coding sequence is TGTGCCAGCAGCTTAGTTCCTACCGCCTACGAGCAGTACTTC. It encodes CASSLVPTAYEQYF.